Shown below are 5 T cell receptor beta chains from a single sample sequenced in a study of cytomegalovirus exposure and HLA in healthy donors (dated by TCRdb to 2016 to 2017). Library method: the immunoSEQ multiplex PCR assay. The multiplex PCR relied on a mix of 60 forward primers for TCR Vbeta segments and 13 reverse primers for TCR Jbeta segments. TCRdb retrieved this table from immuneACCESS and kept in-frame rearrangements only. Not all clones are present; in checked studies, unresolved V genes account for under half, and no reason is known for the remainder. For this sample, the table gives around 76,000 clones. Jointly, the top ten make up about 0.82% of the sample. Specimen: PBMCs. The receptor source for this set is a boy aged 5-17 years in good health and CMV-seronegative.

This sequence joins TRBV5-5 and TRBJ1-5; a weak D match, TRBD1 (5 bases). Germline V gives CDR1 SGHKS, CDR2 YYEKEE (reference sequence). Trimming took 3 bases from V and 1 from J, leaving 20 bases between them. CDR3 size: 18 residues. The DNA of the CDR3 is TGTGCCAGCAGCTGGGGTACAGGCGAACGATTAAGCAATCAGCCCCAGCATTTT. This gives the protein CASSWGTGERLSNQPQHF.

The chain carries TRBV6-5 and TRBJ2-6, with D possibly being TRBD1 (6 bases). Between the trimmed V and J ends, which lost 7 bases and 2 bases, there was a span of 12 bases. Germline CDR1 reads MNHEY; CDR2 reads SVGAGI. This CDR3 comprises 15 residues. In nucleotides, the CDR3 is TGTGCCAGCAAACTAGGGGGAGCTGGGGCCAACGTCCTGACTTTC. Translating it yields CASKLGGAGANVLTF.

The rearrangement uses TRBV7-9 and TRBJ2-5; D is uncertain. Per germline, CDR1 SEHNR and CDR2 FQNEAQ (reference sequence). V dropped 1 base and J dropped 2 bases, with 11 bases sitting between them. The CDR3 runs 15 residues. CDR3 in DNA: TGTGCCAGCAGCTTAGTGGTCAGGCGACAAGAGACCCAGTACTTC. It specifies CASSLVVRRQETQYF.

The chain has TRBV4-2 and TRBJ1-4, with TRBD1 identical over 8 bases. Germline CDR1 is LGHNA and CDR2 is YNFKEQ. Trimming at V came to 0 bases and at J to 7 bases, leaving 16 bases not matched to a gene. The CDR3 is made up of 19 amino acids. The CDR3 DNA sequence: TGTGCCAGCAGCCAAGAGTTGTTGGGCAGGGGGCGAATGGGTGAAAAACTGTTTTTT. This gives the protein CASSQELLGRGRMGEKLFF.

The CDR3 sequence: CASSLTGVQNTEAFF. The DNA for the CDR3 is TGTGCCAGCAGCTTAACAGGGGTGCAGAACACTGAAGCTTTCTTT. The chain is built from TRBV7-9 and TRBJ1-1, with TRBD1 matching 7 bases. Germline-derived CDR1 and CDR2 are SEHNR and FQNEAQ (reference sequence). The CDR3 contains 15 residues. The ends lost 2 bases at V and 1 base at J; junction bases unmatched: 4.